Presented here are 17 T cell receptor beta chains from one specimen sequenced in a study of blood T cell repertoires in COVID-19. TCRdb's copy holds only in-frame clones and misses some; the assay was immunoSEQ multiplex PCR. This table has nearly 350,000 clones, 88% appearing once. The sample consisted of peripheral blood. Receptor source: a woman in her 70s with COVID-19, enrolled during active disease.

Concerning this clone: Relative to the germline gene, one junction end is altered; a read error may explain this. Other DNA sequences in the sample encode the same CDR3. The chain employs TRBV24-1 and TRBJ2-7; 8 nucleotides align to TRBD1. CDR1 KGHDR and CDR2 SFDVKD come from the germline V gene. This CDR3 is 13 amino acids long. The CDR3 DNA reads TGTGCCAGGGGGACAGGTTATTCCTACGAGCAATACTTC. This encodes CARGTGYSYEQYF.

This sequence joins TRBV21-1 and TRBJ1-6; the DNA was not compared with TRBD1, the D call given in the table. TRBV21-1 is reported as a pseudogene. The CDR3 spans 16 residues. DNA of the CDR3: TGTGCCAGCAGCGAGAGTTGGGACAGCCCCCATATGTCCCTCCACTTT. This codes for CASSESWDSPHMSLHF.

The chain uses TRBV7-2 and TRBJ1-2; TRBD1 aligns across 9 bases. CDR1 and CDR2 from the germline V gene are SGHTA and FQGNSA. J gave up 6 bases and V 1 base, and 6 bases lay outside the gene matches. This CDR3 has 15 residues. This chain's CDR3 is CASSLVSRDRDGYTF. For the CDR3, the DNA is TGTGCCAGCAGCTTAGTTTCCCGGGACAGGGATGGCTACACCTTC.

The chain couples TRBV7-9 to TRBJ1-2; TRBD1 matches 7 bases. The CDR3 spans 15 residues. CDR1 is SEHNR and CDR2 is FQNEAQ in the germline V gene (reference sequence). V trimming: 1 base; J trimming: 2 bases; junction bases outside the gene matches: 4. The CDR3 region has the DNA TGTGCCAGCAGCTTAGAAGGGACAGCAAACTATGGCTACACCTTC. Residues: CASSLEGTANYGYTF.

The chain couples TRBV2 to TRBJ1-2, with a weak D call TRBD1 (6 bases). With 2 bases removed from V and 1 base from J, the gap between germline ends came to 8 bases. The germline gives CDR1 SNHLY, CDR2 FYNNEI. CDR3 length: 14 residues. The CDR3 sequence is CASSEWTDNYGYTF. The CDR3 nucleotides are TGTGCCAGCAGTGAATGGACAGATAACTATGGCTACACCTTC.

V and J are TRBV11-2 and TRBJ1-1, with TRBD1 identical over 8 bases. Trimming at V came to 2 bases and at J to 1 base, leaving 15 bases not matched to a gene. Germline values: CDR1 SGHAT, CDR2 FQNNGV. The length of the CDR3 is 19 residues. CDR3 DNA sequence: TGTGCCAGCAGCTTACACAGGGGGACCTTCAAAACGCAGAACACTGAAGCTTTCTTT. Its translation: CASSLHRGTFKTQNTEAFF.

This clone was recorded only once. V and J are TRBV9 and TRBJ2-5; D might be TRBD2 (7 bases). Trimming shortened V by 0 bases and J by 5 bases, and 14 bases separated the two germline ends. The CDR3 extends over 15 amino acids. The germline V gene encodes CDR1 SGDLS and CDR2 YYNGEE. CDR3 sequence: CASSVGGGARETQYF. The CDR3 DNA sequence: TGTGCCAGCAGCGTAGGAGGGGGGGCCCGGGAGACCCAGTACTTC. Drawing the rest from reference TRBV9 and TRBJ2-5, the complete variable domain is DSGVTQTPKHLITATGQRVTLRCSPRSGDLSVYWYQQSLDQGLQFLIQYYNGEERAKGNILERFSAQQFPDLHSELNLSSLELGDSALYFCASSVGGGARETQYFGPGTRLLVL.

This clone was seen a handful of times. The V and J genes are TRBV19 and TRBJ1-1; 7 bases map to TRBD1. The CDR3 runs to 13 residues. V shed 3 bases and J 11 bases; nucleotides not matched to a gene: 9. Germline loops: CDR1 LNHDA, CDR2 SQIVND (reference sequence). The DNA of the CDR3 is TGTGCCAGTAGTATCCGAGGACAGGAGGGCGCTTTCTTT. It is translated as CASSIRGQEGAFF.

V and J are TRBV7-4 and TRBJ2-7, with unresolved D. The CDR3 loop spans 13 amino acids. V lost 1 base and J 6 bases, leaving 10 bases between the germline ends. Germline V lookup: CDR1 SGHVT, CDR2 SQSDAQ. CDR3 sequence: CASSLVCQIEQYF. Here the CDR3 DNA reads TGTGCCAGCAGCTTAGTGTGTCAGATCGAGCAGTACTTC.

This chain links TRBV3-1 (or the pseudogene TRBV3-2) with TRBJ2-7, with 9 nucleotides matching TRBD1. V trimming: 5 bases; J trimming: 6 bases; junction bases outside the gene matches: 11. The CDR3 is made up of 15 amino acids. Germline CDR1 LGHDT, CDR2 YNNKEL (reference sequence). The CDR3, as DNA: TGTGCCAGCAGCTCCCGGGACAGGGACCACCGCGAGCAGTACTTC. Its protein is CASSSRDRDHREQYF.

The chain employs TRBV19 and TRBJ1-2; a weak D match, TRBD1 (5 bases). From germline, CDR1 is LNHDA and CDR2 SQIVND (reference sequence). The CDR3 covers 14 residues. Trimming removed 3 bases from V and 3 bases from J, with 11 bases in between. CDR3: CASSIGREHYGYTF. The DNA for the CDR3 is TGTGCCAGTAGTATCGGCAGGGAACACTATGGCTACACCTTC. The full variable domain, completed using reference TRBV19 and TRBJ1-2, is DGGITQSPKYLFRKEGQNVTLSCEQNLNHDAMYWYRQDPGQGLRLIYYSQIVNDFQKGDIAEGYSVSREKKESFPLTVTSAQKNPTAFYLCASSIGREHYGYTFGSGTRLTVV.

This clone occurred a few times. The chain links TRBV5-1 to TRBJ1-2, with TRBD1 matching over 11 bases. The V gene end was trimmed by 4 bases and the J gene end by 3 bases; junction bases not matched to a gene: 5. CDR1 is SGHRS, CDR2 YFSETQ, per germline. This CDR3 region has 15 residues. The CDR3 loop reads CASSPGTGGYYGYTF. As DNA, the CDR3 is TGCGCCAGCAGCCCCGGGACAGGGGGTTACTATGGCTACACCTTC.

The rearrangement links TRBV19 to TRBJ1-5, with a possible D match to TRBD1 (6 bases). CDR3 size: 16 residues. Germline V CDR1 and CDR2: LNHDA, SQIVND (reference sequence). Deletions cut 3 bases from V and 2 bases from J, with 14 bases between. As DNA, the CDR3 is TGTGCCAGTAGTATCCCGGGACACCTTGGCAATCAGCCCCAGCATTTT. It codes for CASSIPGHLGNQPQHF. The full variable domain, with the rest looked up from reference TRBV19 and TRBJ1-5, is DGGITQSPKYLFRKEGQNVTLSCEQNLNHDAMYWYRQDPGQGLRLIYYSQIVNDFQKGDIAEGYSVSREKKESFPLTVTSAQKNPTAFYLCASSIPGHLGNQPQHFGDGTRLSIL.

The chain carries TRBV18 and TRBJ2-7; D is ambiguous. The V gene lost 2 bases and the J gene lost 9 bases, with 14 bases spanning the gap. The CDR3 consists of 13 residues. Per the germline V gene, CDR1 is KGHSH and CDR2 is LQKENI. The CDR3 reads CASSPEAVSGQYF. The DNA for the CDR3 is TGTGCCAGCTCACCAGAGGCGGTGTCGGGGCAGTACTTC.

A remark on this clone: This is likely an artifact of a read error, given a far larger clone one base away. The chain has TRBV7-2 and TRBJ1-2; D might be TRBD1 (5 bases). Germline CDR1 reads SGHTA; CDR2 reads FQGNSA. V was clipped by 3 bases and J by 1 base, with 6 bases between them. The CDR3 extends over 13 amino acids. CDR3 region: CASSLTVNYGYTF. The CDR3 coding sequence is TGTGCCAGCAGCTTGACAGTTAACTATGGCTACACCTTC.

This sequence joins TRBV28 and TRBJ2-7, with 8 bases matching TRBD1. V lost 7 bases to trimming and J lost 5 bases; unmatched junction nucleotides: 13. Germline loops: CDR1 MDHEN, CDR2 SYDVKM. The CDR3 runs 15 residues. The CDR3: CASTLGGDRIHEQYF. CDR3 sequence (DNA): TGTGCCAGCACCCTTGGAGGGGACAGGATTCACGAGCAGTACTTC.

The chain combines TRBV7-2 with TRBJ1-5, with no clear D. The CDR3 loop spans 13 amino acids. V shed 3 bases and J shed 6 bases, with 9 bases lying between them. CDR1 and CDR2 from the germline V gene are SGHTA and FQGNSA. The CDR3 DNA reads as TGTGCCAGCAGCTTGGGAGTGGGTCAGCCCCAGCATTTT. Translation gives CASSLGVGQPQHF.